The clone carrying this T cell receptor beta chain showed up just a few times. V lost 3 bases to trimming and J lost 6 bases, with 17 bases between them. CDR1 and CDR2 from the germline V gene are LGHNA and YNFKEQ. The CDR3 is 16 residues long. This sample is part of a study of T cell changes during pregnancy in multiple sclerosis. This table comes from immunoSEQ multiplex PCR, and its TCRdb copy is limited to in-frame clones, with some not included. The sample carries about 38,000 clones, 88% recorded once. The sequence was obtained from a female donor with multiple sclerosis, enrolled in a pregnancy study. V is TRBV4-2 and J is TRBJ2-2; tentatively, D is TRBD1 (5 bases). Specimen: CD8+ T cells from peripheral blood mononuclear cells, collected in the third trimester of pregnancy. CDR3 sequence: CASSHTQDGSSGELFF. CDR3 nucleotide sequence: TGTGCCAGCAGCCACACACAGGACGGCAGCTCCGGGGAGCTGTTTTTT.